The following is a TCR beta chain sequence with its context. Germline V CDR1 and CDR2: MNHEY, SMNVEV (reference sequence). The CDR3 has 13 residues. V was clipped by 2 bases and J by 5 bases, with 9 bases between them. Authors' data handling: For nucleated cells, counts were estimated from reference gene primer amplification. The protocol was immunoSEQ multiplex PCR, while the TCRdb copy is restricted to in-frame clones and leaves out a portion. The V and J calls and the clone size are those of that table, but D and trimming were determined from the DNA. The sample includes about 360,000 clones, about four fifths of them seen just once. These data come from a study of blood T cell repertoires in COVID-19. At the level of the study: The samples span acute and convalescent COVID-19 from the United States, Italy and Spain. PBMCs, B-cell-depleted T cells, or T cells were the source of the cDNA or gDNA that made up the material.

The clonotype comes from a man aged 30-40 years with active or convalescent COVID-19. Input material: peripheral blood. V usage is TRBV27 and J usage is TRBJ2-5; tentatively, D is TRBD2 (5 bases). The CDR3 protein is CASSLEGGETQYF. The CDR3 nucleotides read TGTGCCAGCAGTTTAGAGGGCGGCGAGACCCAGTACTTC.